One sample yielded the 11 T cell receptor beta chains listed below, sequenced in a study of T cell repertoires and Cas9 in healthy adults. Here immunoSEQ multiplex PCR was the method, and the copy in TCRdb shows in-frame clones only, minus some. The sample holds 20,000 to 25,000 clones, about 92% seen once. Specimen: CD4+ effector T cells (CD127+, CD25-, CD137-, CD154-) from PBMCs; culture status not recorded. Receptors were obtained from a human donor in good health.

The V and J genes are TRBV11-2 and TRBJ2-7, with D possibly matching TRBD1 (7 bases). Trimming took 5 bases from V and 3 from J, leaving 14 bases between them. The CDR3 extends over 14 amino acids. The germline V gene encodes CDR1 SGHAT and CDR2 FQNNGV. The CDR3 sequence is CASSRTGAGYEQYF. CDR3 nucleotide sequence: TGTGCCAGCAGCCGGACAGGAGCGGGCTACGAGCAGTACTTC. The variable domain in full, with the rest retrieved from reference TRBV11-2 and TRBJ2-7, is EAGVAQSPRYKIIEKRQSVAFWCNPISGHATLYWYQQILGQGPKLLIQFQNNGVVDDSQLPKDRFSAERLKGVDSTLKIQPAKLEDSAVYLCASSRTGAGYEQYFGPGTRLTVT.

This clone was detected once. The rearrangement uses TRBV5-1 and TRBJ1-1; tentatively, D is TRBD1 (6 bases). This CDR3 contains 14 residues. V was cut by 4 bases and J by 2 bases, with 12 bases left in between. Germline V lookup: CDR1 SGHRS, CDR2 YFSETQ. The CDR3: CASSQWTENTEAFF. DNA of the CDR3: TGCGCCAGCAGCCAATGGACAGAAAACACTGAAGCTTTCTTT.

The genes are TRBV5-1 and TRBJ1-2; 8 nucleotides line up with TRBD1. With 3 bases clipped from V and 4 bases from J, the junction kept 17 bases outside the gene matches. Germline values: CDR1 SGHRS, CDR2 YFSETQ. The CDR3 has 18 residues. The CDR3 region is CASSSRTVGQGSGYGYTF. As DNA, the CDR3 is TGCGCCAGCAGCTCAAGGACCGTCGGACAGGGATCGGGCTATGGCTACACCTTC. Filled out from reference TRBV5-1 and TRBJ1-2, the complete variable domain reads KAGVTQTPRYLIKTRGQQVTLSCSPISGHRSVSWYQQTPGQGLQFLFEYFSETQRNKGNFPGRFSGRQFSNSRSEMNVSTLELGDSALYLCASSSRTVGQGSGYGYTFGSGTRLTVV.

The V and J genes are TRBV2 and TRBJ1-6, with a tentative D call TRBD1 (6 bases). There are 13 residues in the CDR3. The germline V gene has CDR1 SNHLY and CDR2 FYNNEI. Trimming cost V 6 bases and J 10 bases, with 13 bases left between them. This chain's CDR3 is CASSRDTVSPLHF. The CDR3 DNA reads as TGTGCCAGCAGCCGGGACACCGTATCACCCCTCCACTTT.

The chain couples TRBV7-9 to TRBJ1-1; perhaps TRBD1 as D (5 bases). This CDR3 region has 14 residues. CDR1 SEHNR and CDR2 FQNEAQ come from the germline V gene (reference sequence). The germline V and J ends were trimmed by 5 bases and 3 bases, with 13 bases remaining between them. The CDR3 DNA reads as TGTGCCAGCAGCCAGCTGACAGAAGACACTGAAGCTTTCTTT. Translated, it gives CASSQLTEDTEAFF.

The rearrangement uses TRBV7-9 and TRBJ2-1; no reliable D call. This CDR3 region has 12 residues. V lost 4 bases and J lost 9, with 10 bases in between. The germline V gene has CDR1 SEHNR and CDR2 FQNEAQ (reference sequence). The CDR3 DNA is TGTGCCAGCAGCTCCCGACTGGGTGAGCAGTTCTTC. This translates into CASSSRLGEQFF.

V and J are TRBV2 and TRBJ2-1; D is ambiguous. Trimming removed 10 bases from V and 6 bases from J, with 19 bases in between. Germline V CDR1 and CDR2: SNHLY, FYNNEI. This CDR3 has 14 amino acids. The CDR3 here is CATGPVRVGNEQFF. In DNA, the CDR3 is TGTGCCACGGGCCCGGTTAGGGTGGGCAATGAGCAGTTCTTC.

The chain employs TRBV7-9 and TRBJ2-7, with 9 bases matching TRBD1. V was clipped by 0 bases and J by 6 bases; unmatched bases: 9. The CDR3 extends over 16 amino acids. The germline gives CDR1 SEHNR, CDR2 FQNEAQ (reference sequence). The CDR3 nucleotides read TGTGCCAGCAGCTTAGCGCGGACAGGGGTGACCCGCGAGCAGTACTTC. Protein product: CASSLARTGVTREQYF.

The chain couples TRBV5-1 to TRBJ1-4, with D possibly matching TRBD1 (5 bases). The germline V and J ends were trimmed by 2 bases and 8 bases, with 10 bases remaining between them. The length of the CDR3 is 13 residues. Germline CDR1 SGHRS, CDR2 YFSETQ. The CDR3 spells CASSFRGEEKLFF. CDR3 in DNA: TGCGCCAGCAGCTTTCGGGGGGAAGAAAAACTGTTTTTT. Drawing the rest from reference TRBV5-1 and TRBJ1-4, the complete variable domain is KAGVTQTPRYLIKTRGQQVTLSCSPISGHRSVSWYQQTPGQGLQFLFEYFSETQRNKGNFPGRFSGRQFSNSRSEMNVSTLELGDSALYLCASSFRGEEKLFFGSGTQLSVL.

J is TRBJ1-1 and V is TRBV4-2; TRBD1 is a possible D gene (5 bases). The CDR3 loop spans 14 amino acids. V was trimmed by 2 bases and J by 5 bases, leaving 12 bases between them. The germline CDR1 and CDR2 sequences are LGHNA and YNFKEQ. CDR3: CASSQPQERTEAFF. The CDR3 coding sequence is TGTGCCAGCAGCCAACCACAGGAGAGGACTGAAGCTTTCTTT.

This chain uses TRBV6-1 with TRBJ2-2; 12 nucleotides align to TRBD2. V was clipped by 3 bases and J by 4 bases; unmatched bases: 15. Per germline, CDR1 MNHNS and CDR2 SASEGT. This CDR3 spans 20 amino acids. CDR3 sequence (DNA): TGTGCCAGCAGTGAGTACGGGACTAGCGGGTTCCGCCCGAGCACCGGGGAGCTGTTTTTT. This sequence encodes CASSEYGTSGFRPSTGELFF.